This record looks at one TCR beta chain sequence and its context. This entry is derived from a study of radiation and T cells in renal cell carcinoma. The time point was: blood 4 weeks post-SBRT, at nephrectomy. The treatment was: 15 Gy SBRT to primary tumor, nephrectomy 4 weeks later. The V gene end was trimmed by 4 bases and the J gene end by 4 bases; junction bases not matched to a gene: 7. Germline CDR1 is LNHDA and CDR2 is SQIVND (reference sequence). This CDR3 contains 15 residues. Only in-frame clones appear in the TCRdb table, and some are missing; sequencing was by immunoSEQ multiplex PCR. This table has some 150,000 clones, around 88% appearing once.

This TCR came from a woman in her fifties or sixties with renal cell carcinoma. The chain carries TRBV19 and TRBJ2-3; 8 positions agree with TRBD2. The starting material was blood, obtained from a patient whose treatment included radiotherapy and nephrectomy. The CDR3 spells CASSTTGGLADTQYF. As DNA, the CDR3 is TGTGCCAGTAGTACTACGGGGGGGCTCGCAGATACGCAGTATTTT.